The TCR beta chain under discussion was sequenced for a study of T cell repertoires in cytomegalovirus infection. The junction had 4 bases not matched to a gene; V was cut back by 3 bases and J by 5 bases. The germline V gene has CDR1 MGHRA and CDR2 YSYEKL. The CDR3 is 14 amino acids. In TCRdb, the reads were re-called with MiXCR into one record per CDR3 protein. This sample carries about 920,000 distinct CDR3 sequences, about a third of them seen once, and the ten largest clones take over 11%. With regard to this clonotype: The antigen is not known.

The sequenced sample was cultured CD8+ T cells from PBMCs, obtained from culture after CMV antigen stimulation. The clonotype originates from a human donor in good health (CMV status not recorded). Some clones in this sample may be carry-over from other donors' samples. The rearrangement uses TRBV4-1 and TRBJ2-5; 9 nucleotides agree with TRBD1. The chain's CDR3 is CASSQSDRGETQYF. CDR3 nucleotide sequence: TGCGCCAGCAGCCAGTCGGACAGGGGCGAGACCCAGTACTTC.